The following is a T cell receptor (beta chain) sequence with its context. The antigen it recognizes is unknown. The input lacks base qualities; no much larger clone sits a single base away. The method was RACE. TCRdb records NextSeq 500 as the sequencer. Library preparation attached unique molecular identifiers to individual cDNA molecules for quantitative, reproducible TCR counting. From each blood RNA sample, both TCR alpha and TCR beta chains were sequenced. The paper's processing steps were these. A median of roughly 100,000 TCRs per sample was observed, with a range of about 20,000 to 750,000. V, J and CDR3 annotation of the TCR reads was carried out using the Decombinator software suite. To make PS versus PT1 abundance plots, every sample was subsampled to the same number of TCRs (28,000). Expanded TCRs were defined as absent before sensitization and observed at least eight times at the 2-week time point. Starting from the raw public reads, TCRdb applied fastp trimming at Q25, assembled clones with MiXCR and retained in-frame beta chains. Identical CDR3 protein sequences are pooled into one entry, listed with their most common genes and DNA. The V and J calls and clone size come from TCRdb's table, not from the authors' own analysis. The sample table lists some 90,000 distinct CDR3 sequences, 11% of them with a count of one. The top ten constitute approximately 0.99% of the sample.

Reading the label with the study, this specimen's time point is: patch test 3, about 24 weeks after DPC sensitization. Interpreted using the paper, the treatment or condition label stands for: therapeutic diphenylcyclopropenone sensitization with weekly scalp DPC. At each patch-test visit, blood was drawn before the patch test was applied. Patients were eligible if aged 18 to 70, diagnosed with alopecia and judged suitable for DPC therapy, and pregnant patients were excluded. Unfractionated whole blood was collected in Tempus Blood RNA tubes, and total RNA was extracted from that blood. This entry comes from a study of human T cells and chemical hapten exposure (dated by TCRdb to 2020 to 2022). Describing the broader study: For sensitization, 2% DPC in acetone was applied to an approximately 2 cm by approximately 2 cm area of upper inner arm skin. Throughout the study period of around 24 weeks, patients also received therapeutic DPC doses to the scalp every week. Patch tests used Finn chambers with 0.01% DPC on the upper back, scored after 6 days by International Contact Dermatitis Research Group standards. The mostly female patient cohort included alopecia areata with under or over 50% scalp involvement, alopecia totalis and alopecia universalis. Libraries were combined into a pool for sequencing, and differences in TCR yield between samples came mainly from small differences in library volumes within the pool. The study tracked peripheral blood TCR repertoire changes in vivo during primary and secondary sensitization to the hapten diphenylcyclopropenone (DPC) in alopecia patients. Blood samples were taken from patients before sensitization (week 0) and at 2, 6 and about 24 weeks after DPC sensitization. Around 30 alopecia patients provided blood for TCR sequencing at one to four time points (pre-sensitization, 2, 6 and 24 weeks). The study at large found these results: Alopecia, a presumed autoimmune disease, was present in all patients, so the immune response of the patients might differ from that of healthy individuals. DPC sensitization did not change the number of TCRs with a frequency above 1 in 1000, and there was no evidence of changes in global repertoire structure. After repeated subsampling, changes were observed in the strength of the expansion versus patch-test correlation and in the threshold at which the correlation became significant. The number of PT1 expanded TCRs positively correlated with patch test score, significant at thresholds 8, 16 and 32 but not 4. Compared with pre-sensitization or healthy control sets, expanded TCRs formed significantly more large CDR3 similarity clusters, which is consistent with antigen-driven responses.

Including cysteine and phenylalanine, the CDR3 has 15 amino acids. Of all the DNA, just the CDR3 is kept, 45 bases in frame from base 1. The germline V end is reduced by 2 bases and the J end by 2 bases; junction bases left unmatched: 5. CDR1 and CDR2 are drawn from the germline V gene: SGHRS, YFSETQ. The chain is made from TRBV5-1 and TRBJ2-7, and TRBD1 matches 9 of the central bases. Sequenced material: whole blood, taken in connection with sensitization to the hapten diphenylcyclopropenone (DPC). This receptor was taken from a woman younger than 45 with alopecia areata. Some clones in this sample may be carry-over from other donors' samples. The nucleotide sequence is TGCGCCAGCAGCTTCGGACAGGGGCTTCCCTACGAGCAGTACTTC. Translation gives CASSFGQGLPYEQYF. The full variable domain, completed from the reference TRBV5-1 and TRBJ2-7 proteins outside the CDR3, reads KAGVTQTPRYLIKTRGQQVTLSCSPISGHRSVSWYQQTPGQGLQFLFEYFSETQRNKGNFPGRFSGRQFSNSRSEMNVSTLELGDSALYLCASSFGQGLPYEQYFGPGTRLTVT.